The next 21 T cell receptor beta chains were all read from a single sample in a study of metastatic and nonmetastatic thyroid tumors. Ahead of thyroid surgery, no patient had received treatment of any kind. TCRdb reprocessed the PCR reads using MiXCR. The profile shows 25,000 to 30,000 clones, around 25% of them singletons. Sequencing was done on a sample of blood. All receptors come from a female donor with papillary thyroid cancer or a benign thyroid nodule (not recorded which). Some clones in this sample may be carry-over from other donors' samples.

There are many counts of this clone. The chain has TRBV7-2 and TRBJ1-3; perhaps TRBD1 as D (5 bases). CDR1 and CDR2 (germline): SGHTA, FQGNSA. The CDR3 has 14 residues. V gave up 1 base and J gave up 7 bases, with 11 bases separating them. The CDR3 is CASSLVLGGNTIYF. The CDR3 DNA reads as TGTGCCAGCAGCTTAGTTCTGGGGGGGAACACCATATATTTT.

Concerning this clone: Compared with germline, one end of the junction differs, possibly owing to a read error. The genes are TRBV6-1 and TRBJ2-2, with TRBD2 identical over 9 bases. From germline, CDR1 is MNHNS and CDR2 SASEGT. This CDR3 comprises 15 residues. The CDR3 spells CASKIAGECTGELFF. CDR3 DNA: TGTGCCAGCAAGATAGCGGGAGAATGCACCGGTGAGCTGTTTTTT.

This clone was counted at least ten times. V gene TRBV5-4 combines with J gene TRBJ1-1; perhaps TRBD1 as D (6 bases). Deletions cut 3 bases from V and 8 bases from J, with 23 bases between. CDR1 is SGHNT, CDR2 YYREEE, per germline (reference sequence). The CDR3 covers 16 residues. CDR3 DNA sequence: TGTGCCAGCAGCTGGGACCGGGACACCCCCCCCACGGAAGCTTTCTTT. This encodes CASSWDRDTPPTEAFF.

This clone appeared many times. CDR3 residues: CASSLWETGANVLTF. The CDR3 nucleotides are TGTGCCAGCAGTTTATGGGAAACTGGGGCCAACGTCCTGACTTTC. This chain connects TRBV28 to TRBJ2-6; D is unresolved. V dropped 0 bases and J dropped 2 bases, with 5 bases sitting between them. The CDR3 runs to 15 residues. CDR1 and CDR2 (germline): MDHEN, SYDVKM.

The chain combines TRBV7-2 with TRBJ2-5, with TRBD2 as a possible D gene (7 bases). V lost 5 bases and J lost 2, with 30 bases in between. The germline gives CDR1 SGHTA, CDR2 FQGNSA. This CDR3 comprises 20 residues. The CDR3 loop is CASSPPGGGAPGGDQETQYF. The CDR3 DNA follows: TGTGCCAGCAGCCCGCCTGGGGGGGGGGCCCCGGGTGGTGATCAAGAGACCCAGTACTTC. The full variable domain, rest sourced from reference TRBV7-2 and TRBJ2-5, is GAGVSQSPSNKVTEKGKDVELRCDPISGHTALYWYRQSLGQGLEFLIYFQGNSAPDKSGLPSDRFSAERTGGSVSTLTIQRTQQEDSAVYLCASSPPGGGAPGGDQETQYFGPGTRLLVL.

This clone is medium-sized. This rearrangement joins TRBV12-3 or TRBV12-4 to TRBJ2-2; no definite D call. V was cut by 6 bases and J by 7 bases, with 9 bases left in between. The CDR3 covers 12 residues. The CDR3 nucleotides are TGTGCCAGCAGCCGACTGGGCGGGGAGCTGTTTTTT. Protein sequence: CASSRLGGELFF.

V is TRBV6-6 and J is TRBJ2-3; either TRBD1 or TRBD2 may supply D (6 bases each). Germline CDR1 MNHNY, CDR2 SVGAGI (reference sequence). The CDR3 runs to 17 residues. V was trimmed by 7 bases and J by 2 bases, leaving 22 bases between them. CDR3 sequence: CASMPVWGAPNTDTQYF. In DNA, the CDR3 is TGTGCCAGCATGCCCGTGTGGGGGGCCCCCAACACAGATACGCAGTATTTT.

A remark on this clone: Since a much larger clone is just one base distant, this may be a read error. The genes are TRBV30 and TRBJ2-1; TRBD2 matches 11 bases. Germline assignment: CDR1 GTSNPN and CDR2 SVGIG (reference sequence). The CDR3 has 16 amino acids. CDR3: CAWSGRRLAGLGEHFF. CDR3 nucleotides: TGTGCCTGGAGTGGACGCCGACTAGCGGGACTAGGGGAGCATTTCTTC.

This clone was observed a few times. The rearrangement uses TRBV7-6 and TRBJ2-7; the D gene could be TRBD1 or TRBD2 (5 bases each). V lost 5 bases, J lost 4 bases, and 12 bases lay in between. The CDR3 is 13 residues long. The germline V gene encodes CDR1 SGHVS and CDR2 FNYEAQ. The CDR3: CASSPGPFYEQYF. DNA of the CDR3: TGTGCCAGCAGCCCGGGGCCGTTTTACGAGCAGTACTTC.

This chain connects TRBV4-1 to TRBJ1-2, with D tentatively TRBD1 (5 bases). The CDR3 sequence is 16 residues long. Germline CDR1 MGHRA, CDR2 YSYEKL. The V end was cut by 3 bases, the J end by 7 bases, with 21 bases between. The CDR3 region is CASSHGNRVGVGGYTF. In DNA, the CDR3 is TGCGCCAGCAGCCATGGGAATAGGGTGGGGGTAGGTGGCTACACCTTC.

This clone showed up many times. V and J are TRBV7-3 and TRBJ2-2; D remains ambiguous. The V gene's germline CDR1 is SGHTA and CDR2 FQGTGA. V lost 2 bases and J lost 4, with 8 bases in between. The CDR3 is 14 residues long. This chain's CDR3 is CASSLLGSTGELFF. The CDR3 DNA reads as TGTGCCAGCAGCTTACTGGGGTCCACCGGGGAGCTGTTTTTT.

This clone was seen many times. The V and J genes are TRBV20-1 and TRBJ1-5; D gene ambiguous. Per the germline V gene, CDR1 is DFQATT and CDR2 is SNEGSKA (reference sequence). Trimming stripped 6 bases from V and 7 bases from J, with 16 bases between. The CDR3 is made up of 13 amino acids. The CDR3 sequence is CSATSTWKQPQHF. DNA of the CDR3: TGCAGTGCAACGTCGACTTGGAAACAGCCCCAGCATTTT.

This clone was observed many times. A much larger clone sits a single nucleotide away, making a read error possible. The same CDR3 can be traced to other DNA sequences in this sample. The rearrangement joins TRBV28 to TRBJ2-4; possible D gene TRBD2, 6 bases. Looked up from germline, CDR1 is MDHEN and CDR2 is SYDVKM. The CDR3 length is 14 residues. V was shortened by 6 bases and J by 0 bases, with 9 bases between the two germline ends. Written as DNA, the CDR3 is TGTGCCAGCAGGTCCGGGGGAGCCAAAAACATTCAGTACTTC. Protein sequence: CASRSGGAKNIQYF.

This clone was counted many times. The rearrangement uses TRBV19 and TRBJ2-1; TRBD2 matches at 9 bases. CDR1 and CDR2 (germline): LNHDA, SQIVND (reference sequence). This CDR3 region has 15 residues. V gave up 5 bases and J gave up 8 bases; unmatched junction bases: 10. The CDR3 DNA reads TGTGCCAGTAGTTTTAGGAGTAGCGGGAGCTATGAGCAGTTCTTC. Its protein product is CASSFRSSGSYEQFF.

This clone has ten or more counts. A single base separates this from a much larger clone, so it may be a read error. This chain uses TRBV2 with TRBJ2-6, with D perhaps TRBD1 (5 bases). In germline, CDR1 is SNHLY, CDR2 FYNNEI. The CDR3 is 14 amino acids. CDR3 nucleotides: TGTGCCAGCAGTGAAGACTCTGGGGCCAGCGTCCTGACTTTC. Translation: CASSEDSGASVLTF.

This clone was seen ten or more times. The J gene is TRBJ2-1, the V gene TRBV19; 9 bases are a match to TRBD1. Germline V gene data show CDR1 as LNHDA and CDR2 as SQIVND (reference sequence). The V segment lost 0 bases and the J segment 3 bases; nucleotides outside the gene matches: 6. CDR3 length: 17 amino acids. The DNA of the CDR3 is TGTGCCAGTAGTATAGACGCTCCGGGACAGGGCTACAATGAGCAGTTCTTC. As protein: CASSIDAPGQGYNEQFF.

This clone was counted at least ten times. The rearrangement joins TRBV6-5 to TRBJ2-1; D remains ambiguous. This CDR3 has 14 amino acids. V was cut by 0 bases and J by 4 bases, with 7 bases left in between. Germline CDR1 MNHEY, CDR2 SVGAGI. CDR3 DNA: TGTGCCAGCAGTTACTCTCGGGTTTACAATGAGCAGTTCTTC. Its protein is CASSYSRVYNEQFF.

This clone appeared many times. The chain carries TRBV10-3 and TRBJ1-5; no reliable D call. Germline CDR1 and CDR2: ENHRY and SYGVKD. V was cut by 4 bases and J by 5 bases, with 15 bases left in between. The CDR3 loop spans 15 amino acids. For the CDR3, the DNA is TGTGCCATCAGTGGGCGACCCGACGGGGATCAGCCCCAGCATTTT. Protein sequence: CAISGRPDGDQPQHF.

This clone was seen a few times. The CDR3 loop is CASAVLSGRHYV. The CDR3 region has the DNA TGTGCCAGCGCTGTCCTCTCCGGGCGGCATTACGTC. This chain joins TRBV6-1 and TRBJ2-7; D remains ambiguous. The V and J ends lost 8 bases and 13 bases respectively, with 21 bases between them. Germline CDR1 and CDR2: MNHNS and SASEGT. The CDR3 contains 12 residues.

This clone is deemed medium-sized. This chain uses TRBV6-1 with TRBJ1-6; D perhaps matches TRBD1 (5 bases). Germline assignment: CDR1 MNHNS and CDR2 SASEGT. Trimming removed 10 bases at V and 3 bases at J, with 19 bases between. The CDR3 has 16 residues. CDR3 protein: CATSRVLGRYNSPLHF. CDR3 in DNA: TGTGCCACCAGCAGGGTATTGGGCCGCTATAATTCACCCCTCCACTTT.

This clone was found a few times. This chain connects TRBV10-1 to TRBJ2-3; no definite D call. This CDR3 has 15 amino acids. The ends were cut back, 5 bases at V and 0 bases at J, with 12 bases in the middle. From germline, CDR1 is WNHNN and CDR2 SYGVQD (reference sequence). The CDR3 loop reads CASSHIGPSTDTQYF. The CDR3 region has the DNA TGCGCCAGCAGTCATATCGGGCCTAGCACAGATACGCAGTATTTT.